This T cell receptor beta chain was sequenced in a study of blood T cell repertoires in COVID-19. Authors' processing steps: Scientists estimated how many nucleated cells there were by amplifying reference gene primers. The method was immunoSEQ multiplex PCR; TCRdb's version includes in-frame clones alone and lacks a portion of them. Clone size and the V and J calls come from that table; the DNA yielded D and trimming. Of 200,000 or so clones detected, around four fifths appear once; the ten largest clones hold 6.9%. Deletions cut 0 bases from V and 5 bases from J, with 6 bases between. CDR1 is SGHAT and CDR2 is FQNNGV in the germline V gene. This CDR3 spans 13 amino acids.

This receptor was obtained from a human donor with acute or convalescent COVID-19. The donor label of this sample is uncertain. The sequenced sample was peripheral blood. The rearrangement links TRBV11-2 to TRBJ2-3; D uncertain. The CDR3 coding sequence is TGTGCCAGCAGCTTAGAGCCCAGAGATACGCAGTATTTT. This codes for CASSLEPRDTQYF.